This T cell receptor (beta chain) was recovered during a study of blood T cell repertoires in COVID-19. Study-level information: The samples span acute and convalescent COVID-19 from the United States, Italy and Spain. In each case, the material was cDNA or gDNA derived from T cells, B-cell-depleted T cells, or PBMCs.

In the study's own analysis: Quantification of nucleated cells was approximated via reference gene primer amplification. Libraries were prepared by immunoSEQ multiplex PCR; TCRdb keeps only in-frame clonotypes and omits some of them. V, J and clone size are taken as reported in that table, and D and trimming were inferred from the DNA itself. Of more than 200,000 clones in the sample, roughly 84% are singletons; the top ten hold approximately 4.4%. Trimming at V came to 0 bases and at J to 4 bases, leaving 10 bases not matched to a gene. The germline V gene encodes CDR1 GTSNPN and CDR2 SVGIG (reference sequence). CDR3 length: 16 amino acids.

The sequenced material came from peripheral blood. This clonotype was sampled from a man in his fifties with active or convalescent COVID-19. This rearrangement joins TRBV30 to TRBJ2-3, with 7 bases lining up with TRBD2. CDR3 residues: CAWSVISGGSADTQYF. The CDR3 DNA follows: TGTGCCTGGAGTGTAATTTCGGGGGGATCAGCAGATACGCAGTATTTT.